Listed below are T cell receptor beta chains from one sample, sequenced in a study of T cell changes during pregnancy in multiple sclerosis. TCRdb's table, derived via immunoSEQ multiplex PCR, lists solely in-frame clones and lacks some. In the table there are about 54,000 clones, approximately 91% of which are singletons. The sequencing used peripheral blood, collected after pregnancy. The receptor set was obtained from a female donor in good health, enrolled as a control in a pregnancy study. CDR3s include the opening cysteine and the closing phenylalanine or tryptophan. D genes are given only for firm matches. Expanded clones get a size class; other rows say once, few or many, or leave the size out.

TRBJ2-1 | TRBV2 | NA | NA | TGTGCCAGCAGTGTCAGCCAGGGATATGAGCAGTTCTTC | CASSVSQGYEQFF
TRBJ2-5 | TRBV6-5 | NA | TRBD2 | TGTGCCAGCAGTTACTCGAGACTAGCGGGAAGAGAGACCCAGTACTTC | CASSYSRLAGRETQYF
TRBJ1-2 | TRBV27 | NA | TRBD1 | TGTGCCAGCCGGACAGGATATGGCTACACCTTC | CASRTGYGYTF
TRBJ1-2 | TRBV7-8 | NA | NA | TGTGCCAGCAGCCCCCTCGTCGATGGCTACACCTTC | CASSPLVDGYTF
TRBJ1-2 | TRBV18 | NA | NA | TGTGCCAGCTCAACCCCAGGGTTGGGTGGCTACACCTTC | CASSTPGLGGYTF
TRBJ2-1 | TRBV5-4 | NA | TRBD1 | TGTGCCAGCAGCTTGCCTATCGGACAGGGGGGAAACAATGAGCAGTTCTTC | CASSLPIGQGGNNEQFF
TRBJ2-2 | TRBV28 | NA | TRBD1 | TGTGCCAGCAGCCGCACGACTTGGACAGGGTCAGCCGGGGAGCTGTTTTTT | CASSRTTWTGSAGELFF
TRBJ1-6 | TRBV6-5 | few | NA | TGTGCCAGCCAGCGGGGAAATAATTCACCCCTCCACTTT | CASQRGNNSPLHF
TRBJ2-7 | TRBV14 | NA | NA | TGTGCCAGCAGCCCCAGGACGGTCGGGATCTACGAGCAGTACTTC | CASSPRTVGIYEQYF
TRBJ2-1 | TRBV5-1 | NA | NA | TGCGCCAGCAGCTTAGAAAGGGGCGGCTACAATGAGCAGTTCTTC | CASSLERGGYNEQFF
TRBJ2-5 | TRBV7-6 | NA | TRBD2 | TGTGCCAGCATCCAACCGGGCGGGGGGGAGACCCAGTACTTC | CASIQPGGGETQYF
TRBJ2-2 | TRBV28 | NA | NA | TGTGCCACCATCCCCGGGAGGAACACCGGGGAGCTGTTTTTT | CATIPGRNTGELFF
TRBJ2-7 | TRBV4-2 | NA | TRBD1 | TGTGCCAGCAGCAGGCCCCAGACAGGGGGCAGCGAGCAGTACTTC | CASSRPQTGGSEQYF